Following are 12 T cell receptor beta chains from one sample sequenced in a study of CXCR3-negative and CXCR3-positive naive CD8 T cells. Study outcomes and limitations: CXCR3-negative naive cells had less hydrophobic TRB CDR3s than did CXCR3-positive naive cells.

These receptors' antigens are unknown. UMI-labeled 5' RACE yielded the TRB cDNA libraries. TCRdb reprocessed the 5' RACE reads; each CDR3 protein has one entry and no DNA is given. Its table records around 63,000 distinct CDR3 sequences. Sequenced sample: naive CXCR3+ CD8+ T cells from blood. Stated subset: CD45RO-CCR7+CD27+CD95- naive CD8+ T cells expressing CXCR3 (TNR3+). Receptors were obtained from a human donor in good health. Some clones in this sample may be carry-over from other donors' samples.

The J gene is TRBJ2-7, the V gene TRBV29-1; there is no DNA to check the TCRdb D call of TRBD2. The CDR3 runs to 15 residues. CDR1 is SQVTM, CDR2 ANQGSEA, per germline. This CDR3 reads CSVEDLREENYEQYF.

The V gene is TRBV5-6, the J gene TRBJ1-5. Looked up from germline, CDR1 is SGHDT and CDR2 is YYEEEE. The CDR3 loop spans 12 amino acids. This CDR3 reads CASSFWEQPQHF.

The chain joins TRBV29-1 to TRBJ2-7. CDR1 is SQVTM and CDR2 is ANQGSEA in the germline V gene. The CDR3 covers 13 residues. CDR3: CSVVTVSSYEQYF.

V usage is TRBV25-1 and J usage is TRBJ2-1. Germline loops: CDR1 MGHDK, CDR2 SYGVNS. The CDR3 extends over 12 amino acids. The CDR3 reads CASSVGYNEQFF.

J is TRBJ2-7 and V is TRBV20-1; the TCRdb D gene call, TRBD1, has no DNA to confirm it. CDR1 DFQATT and CDR2 SNEGSKA come from the germline V gene (reference sequence). CDR3 length: 14 amino acids. This CDR3 is CSARHDRGGYEQYF.

The chain carries TRBV14 and TRBJ2-1. The CDR3 sequence is 14 residues long. The germline V gene encodes CDR1 SGHDN and CDR2 FVKESK. This CDR3 is CASSQGVLGYEQFF.

This chain connects TRBV28 to TRBJ2-7; there is no DNA to check the TCRdb D call of TRBD1. CDR1 is MDHEN and CDR2 is SYDVKM in the germline V gene. CDR3 length: 14 residues. The CDR3 loop reads CASRPDRGHYEQYF.

The J gene is TRBJ2-4, the V gene TRBV29-1; lacking DNA, the TRBD1 call made by TCRdb goes unchecked. This CDR3 region has 15 residues. CDR1 and CDR2 (germline): SQVTM, ANQGSEA. CDR3: CSVELTDSPENIQYF.

This chain uses TRBV29-1 with TRBJ2-1; TCRdb calls TRBD1, which cannot be checked without DNA. This CDR3 contains 16 residues. Germline V gene data show CDR1 as SQVTM and CDR2 as ANQGSEA. The CDR3 here is CSVDSEGTGTYNEQFF.

This sequence joins TRBV2 and TRBJ2-7; TCRdb designates TRBD2, a call that cannot be tested without DNA. The CDR3 is 12 residues long. The germline CDR1 and CDR2 sequences are SNHLY and FYNNEI. The CDR3 reads CASSGLEHEQYF.

The rearrangement joins TRBV28 to TRBJ2-3; the D call of TRBD1 rests on TCRdb alone, since no DNA is present to check it. The CDR3 is made up of 15 amino acids. In germline, CDR1 is MDHEN, CDR2 SYDVKM. The CDR3 sequence: CASSLGAGSTDTQYF.

The chain uses TRBV29-1 and TRBJ1-1. The CDR3 spans 12 residues. Germline V gene lookup returns CDR1 SQVTM and CDR2 ANQGSEA. CDR3 in amino acids: CSVPGEGTEAFF.